The clone carrying this TCR beta chain appeared once. In the authors' workflow: Reference gene primer amplification yielded estimated nucleated cell counts. Some clones are missing from TCRdb's copy, which holds only in-frame ones; the method was immunoSEQ multiplex PCR. The DNA gave D and trimming, while V, J and clone size come from that table. The sample shows about 330,000 clones, around 90% of them seen only once. The data are from a study of blood T cell repertoires in COVID-19. Study details: Specimens from acute and convalescent COVID-19 originated in the United States, Italy and Spain. Nucleic acid was either cDNA or gDNA, and it came from T cells, B-cell-depleted T cells, or PBMCs.

Resolution of symptoms, clearance, or two negative PCRs was present in recovered Cohort 3 donors. Sequencing was performed on PBMCs or T cells enriched from blood (not recorded which). This TCR was sampled from a young woman who had recovered from COVID-19.

The CDR3 loop is CASSLAVAKNIQYF. For the CDR3, the DNA is TGTGCCAGCAGCTTAGCAGTAGCCAAAAACATTCAGTACTTC. The gene calls are TRBV11-2 and TRBJ2-4; D remains ambiguous. Trimming removed 1 base at V and 0 bases at J, with 4 bases between. The CDR3 covers 14 residues. Germline V gene lookup returns CDR1 SGHAT and CDR2 FQNNGV.